The 28 T cell receptor beta chains below all came from one sample that was sequenced in a study of technical replicates of blood from a handful of donors. Assay: immunoSEQ multiplex PCR; the TCRdb copy retains only in-frame clones and omits some. Of under 85,000 clones listed, about 92% are singletons. Material: T cells isolated from PBMCs. These receptors originate from a human donor in good health.

The rearrangement links TRBV6-6 to TRBJ1-5; possibly TRBD1 for D (6 bases). CDR1 and CDR2 from the germline V gene are MNHNY and SVGAGI (reference sequence). V was pared by 7 bases and J by 7 bases, with 14 bases between. The CDR3 is 13 residues long. The CDR3 spells CASKPQGQQPQHF. The CDR3 DNA is TGTGCCAGCAAACCCCAGGGGCAACAGCCCCAGCATTTT.

The chain links TRBV10-2 to TRBJ1-1; 8 bases are shared with TRBD1. The CDR3 is 17 amino acids. CDR1 and CDR2 from the germline V gene are WSHSY and SAAADI. Losses at the gene ends were 5 bases for V and 5 bases for J; bases not matched to a gene: 16. CDR3 loop: CASSPNFRTGRRTEAFF. In nucleotides, the CDR3 is TGCGCCAGCAGTCCCAACTTCCGGACAGGGAGGAGGACTGAAGCTTTCTTT.

This clone has only one observation. V gene TRBV10-1 combines with J gene TRBJ1-4; TRBD1 is a possible D gene (5 bases). Trimming removed 6 bases from V and 5 bases from J, with 16 bases in between. Germline values: CDR1 WNHNN, CDR2 SYGVQD (reference sequence). CDR3 length: 15 amino acids. The CDR3 nucleotides read TGCGCCAGCAGACCCCGGGGGGGGAGCAATGAAAAACTGTTTTTT. Its translation: CASRPRGGSNEKLFF.

CDR3 region: CASSGGSVLVMDEQYF. CDR3 sequence (DNA): TGTGCCAGCAGCGGGGGGAGCGTCCTTGTCATGGACGAGCAGTACTTC. This chain uses TRBV28 with TRBJ2-7, with TRBD2 identical over 7 bases. The CDR3 loop spans 16 amino acids. Germline V gives CDR1 MDHEN, CDR2 SYDVKM. J was trimmed by 5 bases and V by 6 bases; bases with no gene match: 16.

The chain combines TRBV7-9 with TRBJ1-1, with TRBD1 matching 8 bases. The V and J ends lost 7 bases and 5 bases, in that order; junction bases with no gene match: 3. From germline, CDR1 is SEHNR and CDR2 FQNEAQ (reference sequence). The CDR3 totals 12 residues. The CDR3 nucleotides are TGTGCCAGCACCACAGGGGGTACTGAAGCTTTCTTT. Translated, it gives CASTTGGTEAFF.

V gene TRBV6-5 combines with J gene TRBJ2-2, with 7 nucleotides matching TRBD1. This CDR3 contains 15 residues. After removal of 4 bases from V and 4 bases from J, the junction contained 6 bases not matched to a gene. Per the germline V gene, CDR1 is MNHEY and CDR2 is SVGAGI. CDR3 in DNA: TGTGCCAGCAGTTTTCGACAGGGATTCACCGGGGAGCTGTTTTTT. Its translation is CASSFRQGFTGELFF.

V usage is TRBV27 and J usage is TRBJ2-1; tentative D call: TRBD1 (5 bases). The CDR3 length is 14 residues. Trimming took off 3 bases at V and 6 bases at J, with 12 bases between the two ends. Germline CDR1 MNHEY, CDR2 SMNVEV (reference sequence). CDR3: CASSFQGRGNEQFF. The CDR3 coding sequence is TGTGCCAGCAGTTTTCAGGGAAGGGGCAATGAGCAGTTCTTC.

This clone is a singleton in its sample. CDR3 DNA sequence: TGTGCCAGTAGTCGCGGGACGAACACTGAAGCTTTCTTT. Its translation: CASSRGTNTEAFF. The chain recombines TRBV19 with TRBJ1-1; TRBD1 might be the D (5 bases). CDR3 length: 13 residues. Trimming removed 5 bases from V and 1 base from J, with 8 bases in between. Germline assignment: CDR1 LNHDA and CDR2 SQIVND (reference sequence).

The chain is built from TRBV5-4 and TRBJ2-5; TRBD2 agrees at 10 bases. This CDR3 contains 16 residues. After removal of 4 bases from V and 5 bases from J, the junction contained 11 bases not matched to a gene. Germline CDR1 SGHNT, CDR2 YYREEE (reference sequence). CDR3 sequence: CASSPGLAESEETQYF. In DNA, the CDR3 is TGTGCCAGCAGCCCCGGACTAGCGGAAAGCGAGGAGACCCAGTACTTC.

The V and J genes are TRBV9 and TRBJ2-1; D call uncertain. The CDR3 loop spans 15 amino acids. Germline V gives CDR1 SGDLS, CDR2 YYNGEE. V lost 0 bases and J lost 6, with 13 bases in between. The CDR3 sequence is CASSVVGDILNEQFF. CDR3 coding DNA: TGTGCCAGCAGCGTAGTTGGTGACATCCTCAATGAGCAGTTCTTC.

This chain uses TRBV9 with TRBJ1-1; no firm D call. The CDR3 totals 13 residues. In germline, CDR1 is SGDLS, CDR2 YYNGEE. V lost 0 bases and J lost 0, with 3 bases in between. The CDR3 region has the DNA TGTGCCAGCAGCGTAGATATGAACACTGAAGCTTTCTTT. Amino acids: CASSVDMNTEAFF.

V and J are TRBV6-1 and TRBJ2-7; unclear D gene. V lost 8 bases and J 0 bases, leaving 11 bases between the germline ends. The CDR3 totals 13 residues. In germline, CDR1 is MNHNS, CDR2 SASEGT. For the CDR3, the DNA is TGTGCCAGCCAGGTAGGCGACTCCTACGAGCAGTACTTC. This encodes CASQVGDSYEQYF.

The CDR3 coding sequence is TGTGCCAGCAGCTTAGTTGTTCCGGGACTAGATCTTTACAATGAGCAGTTCTTC. Protein: CASSLVVPGLDLYNEQFF. The gene calls are TRBV7-6 and TRBJ2-1, with 8 bases aligning to TRBD2. This CDR3 region has 18 residues. Trimming took 1 base from V and 4 from J; bases not matched to a gene: 12. Germline V gives CDR1 SGHVS, CDR2 FNYEAQ.

The CDR3 protein is CASSTQTSPPGEQYF. Here the CDR3 DNA reads TGTGCCAGCAGCACTCAGACTAGCCCCCCTGGCGAGCAGTACTTC. The chain is built from TRBV7-2 and TRBJ2-7; TRBD2 agrees at 7 bases. Trimming removed 5 bases from V and 6 bases from J; junction bases left unmatched: 13. Per germline, CDR1 SGHTA and CDR2 FQGNSA. The CDR3 is made up of 15 amino acids.

The chain has TRBV6-1 and TRBJ1-5, with 10 bases matching TRBD1. The CDR3 length is 15 residues. Germline CDR1 MNHNS, CDR2 SASEGT. With V trimmed by 5 bases and J by 7 bases, 8 bases remained unmatched. The CDR3 nucleotides are TGTGCCAGCAGTAAGGGGACAGGGGAGCTCCAGCCCCAGCATTTT. Protein sequence: CASSKGTGELQPQHF.

V and J are TRBV19 and TRBJ2-3; D remains ambiguous. Trimming shortened V by 7 bases and J by 8 bases, and 10 bases separated the two germline ends. Germline values: CDR1 LNHDA, CDR2 SQIVND (reference sequence). This CDR3 is 11 amino acids long. The CDR3 sequence is CASIGGGTQYF. CDR3 DNA: TGTGCCAGTATTGGTGGCGGTACGCAGTATTTT.

J is TRBJ1-1 and V is TRBV29-1; D perhaps matches TRBD1 (6 bases). Between the trimmed V and J ends, which lost 3 bases and 4 bases, there was a span of 9 bases. This CDR3 contains 12 residues. Germline assignment: CDR1 SQVTM and CDR2 ANQGSEA. The CDR3 DNA reads as TGCAGCGTTGAGGCAGGGGCCACTGAAGCTTTCTTT. Translated, it gives CSVEAGATEAFF.

This chain links TRBV27 with TRBJ2-1; 7 bases align to TRBD1. Trimming at V came to 5 bases and at J to 6 bases, leaving 4 bases not matched to a gene. The CDR3 contains 13 residues. Looked up from germline, CDR1 is MNHEY and CDR2 is SMNVEV (reference sequence). This chain's CDR3 is CASSTQGSNEQFF. The CDR3 DNA reads TGTGCCAGCAGTACACAGGGGTCCAATGAGCAGTTCTTC.

V usage is TRBV19 and J usage is TRBJ2-4; TRBD1 matches 7 bases. Germline V gives CDR1 LNHDA, CDR2 SQIVND (reference sequence). V was clipped by 5 bases and J by 6 bases; unmatched bases: 25. The CDR3 sequence is 20 residues long. The CDR3 loop is CASSYLRGTPGSPSLNIQYF. CDR3 bases: TGTGCCAGTAGTTATCTCAGGGGGACCCCTGGCTCACCCTCACTAAACATTCAGTACTTC.

This chain links TRBV27 with TRBJ1-2; 9 bases match TRBD1. Germline V lookup: CDR1 MNHEY, CDR2 SMNVEV (reference sequence). The CDR3 is 17 amino acids. V was pared by 7 bases and J by 5 bases, with 17 bases of the junction left unmatched. The CDR3 loop reads CASISGTGLKWGYGYTF. In DNA form, the CDR3 reads TGTGCCAGCATATCAGGGACAGGGTTGAAGTGGGGATATGGCTACACCTTC.

The rearrangement uses TRBV28 and TRBJ2-7; weak D call: TRBD1 (6 bases). The V gene's germline CDR1 is MDHEN and CDR2 SYDVKM. The CDR3 is 14 amino acids. Trimming took 2 bases from V and 3 from J, leaving 11 bases between them. The CDR3 nucleotides read TGTGCCAGCAGTTTACGGGACAACCGCTACGAGCAGTACTTC. Its protein is CASSLRDNRYEQYF.

This clone was recorded only once. The CDR3 region has the DNA TGTGCCAGTAGTATAGCCAAAGGGGGGGGCGCGTGGGATAGTGGCTACACCTTC. Protein: CASSIAKGGGAWDSGYTF. V usage is TRBV19 and J usage is TRBJ1-2, with D maybe TRBD1 (6 bases). The CDR3 length is 18 residues. Germline CDR1 and CDR2: LNHDA and SQIVND (reference sequence). Trimming removed 1 base from V and 7 bases from J, with 25 bases in between.

The rearrangement links TRBV5-1 to TRBJ1-4; 8 bases fit TRBD1. The CDR3 has 14 amino acids. V lost 6 bases to trimming and J lost 4 bases; unmatched junction nucleotides: 5. CDR1 and CDR2 from the germline V gene are SGHRS and YFSETQ. The CDR3 sequence is CASTLQGGNEKLFF. In DNA, the CDR3 is TGCGCCAGCACCTTACAGGGGGGTAATGAAAAACTGTTTTTT.

The V and J genes are TRBV4-1 and TRBJ1-5; TRBD1 aligns across 8 bases. The germline V gene encodes CDR1 MGHRA and CDR2 YSYEKL. The J segment lost 2 bases and the V segment lost 4 bases, leaving 13 bases of the junction unmatched. This CDR3 spans 18 amino acids. This chain's CDR3 is CASSPPLAMTGGNQPQHF. As DNA, the CDR3 is TGCGCCAGCAGCCCCCCCTTGGCCATGACAGGGGGCAATCAGCCCCAGCATTTT.

This sequence joins TRBV9 and TRBJ2-7; 7 bases are shared with TRBD2. The ends lost 6 bases at V and 0 bases at J; junction bases unmatched: 9. The CDR3 covers 15 residues. Germline V gives CDR1 SGDLS, CDR2 YYNGEE. CDR3 sequence reads: CASNYDGGSSYEQYF. The CDR3, as DNA: TGTGCCAGCAATTACGACGGGGGGAGCTCCTACGAGCAGTACTTC. Full variable domain (rest looked up from reference TRBV9 and TRBJ2-7): DSGVTQTPKHLITATGQRVTLRCSPRSGDLSVYWYQQSLDQGLQFLIQYYNGEERAKGNILERFSAQQFPDLHSELNLSSLELGDSALYFCASNYDGGSSYEQYFGPGTRLTVT.

In DNA, the CDR3 is TGTGCCAGCTCACCTCCGACGGGTTCCAATGAGCAGTTCTTC. Its translation: CASSPPTGSNEQFF. The V call is TRBV18, the J call TRBJ2-1; D is ambiguous. Germline-derived CDR1 and CDR2 are KGHSH and LQKENI. Trimming removed 3 bases from V and 6 bases from J, with 12 bases in between. The CDR3 spans 14 residues. Supplemented by reference TRBV18 and TRBJ2-1, the full variable domain reads NAGVMQNPRHLVRRRGQEARLRCSPMKGHSHVYWYRQLPEEGLKFMVYLQKENIIDESGMPKERFSAEFPKEGPSILRIQQVVRGDSAAYFCASSPPTGSNEQFFGPGTRLTVL.

J is TRBJ1-3 and V is TRBV11-3; D gene uncertain. Trimming removed 1 base from V and 0 bases from J, with 7 bases in between. Per germline, CDR1 SGHNT and CDR2 YENEEA. This CDR3 spans 15 amino acids. The CDR3 sequence is CASSLVASSGNTIYF. CDR3 bases: TGTGCCAGCAGCTTAGTAGCCTCCTCTGGAAACACCATATATTTT. Variable domain in full (rest from reference TRBV11-3 and TRBJ1-3): EAGVVQSPRYKIIEKKQPVAFWCNPISGHNTLYWYLQNLGQGPELLIRYENEEAVDDSQLPKDRFSAERLKGVDSTLKIQPAELGDSAVYLCASSLVASSGNTIYFGEGSWLTVV.

The rearrangement uses TRBV12-5 and TRBJ2-2; 9 bases are a match to TRBD1. Germline values: CDR1 LGHNT, CDR2 FRNRAP. Unmatched junction bases numbered 8, after V lost 0 bases and J lost 3 bases. The CDR3 sequence is 18 residues long. CDR3: CASGLVRTGDADTGELFF. DNA for the CDR3: TGTGCTAGTGGTTTGGTCCGGACAGGGGATGCGGACACCGGGGAGCTGTTTTTT.